This TCR beta chain was documented in a study of cytomegalovirus exposure and HLA in healthy donors. PCR employed 60 Vbeta and 13 Jbeta primers. Profiling relied on immunoSEQ multiplex PCR, and the TCRdb table lists in-frame clones only, not all of them. In the table there are about 160,000 clones, over 70% of which are singletons. The V and J ends lost 4 bases and 3 bases, in that order; junction bases with no gene match: 5. CDR1 and CDR2 from the germline V gene are SGHRS and YFSETQ. The length of the CDR3 is 14 residues. The TCR originated in a man aged 18-30 years in good health and CMV-seropositive. The sequenced sample was PBMCs. The genes are TRBV5-1 and TRBJ2-7; 9 nucleotides align to TRBD1. The DNA for the CDR3 is TGCGCCAGCAGCCCGGGACAGGGAAACTACGAGCAGTACTTC. It is translated as CASSPGQGNYEQYF. The full variable domain, completed using reference TRBV5-1 and TRBJ2-7, is KAGVTQTPRYLIKTRGQQVTLSCSPISGHRSVSWYQQTPGQGLQFLFEYFSETQRNKGNFPGRFSGRQFSNSRSEMNVSTLELGDSALYLCASSPGQGNYEQYFGPGTRLTVT.